Presented here are 5 T cell receptor beta chains from one specimen sequenced in a study of T cell changes during pregnancy in multiple sclerosis. Generated by immunoSEQ multiplex PCR, the TCRdb table keeps only in-frame clones and is missing some. The sample lists fewer than 35,000 clones, 90% occurring once. This specimen was CD4+ T cells from peripheral blood mononuclear cells, taken in the third trimester of pregnancy. These receptors originate from a female donor in good health, enrolled as a control in a pregnancy study.

CDR3 in amino acids: CAWSAGLGNQPQHF. CDR3 DNA: TGTGCCTGGAGTGCGGGACTTGGCAATCAGCCCCAGCATTTT. This chain connects TRBV30 to TRBJ1-5; TRBD1 is a possible D gene (5 bases). Germline CDR1 GTSNPN, CDR2 SVGIG (reference sequence). The CDR3 has 14 amino acids. Between the trimmed V and J ends, which lost 1 base and 2 bases, there was a span of 9 bases. The variable domain in full, with the rest retrieved from reference TRBV30 and TRBJ1-5, is SQTIHQWPATLVQPVGSPLSLECTVEGTSNPNLYWYRQAAGRGLQLLFYSVGIGQISSEVPQNLSASRPQDRQFILSSKKLLLSDSGFYLCAWSAGLGNQPQHFGDGTRLSIL.

This clone was observed a single time. The chain joins TRBV9 to TRBJ2-3; the match to TRBD2 covers 9 bases. The CDR3 totals 15 residues. Germline V CDR1 and CDR2: SGDLS, YYNGEE. V lost 3 bases, J lost 1 base, and 3 bases stayed unmatched. CDR3 sequence reads: CASSGLAGGTDTQYF. CDR3 sequence (DNA): TGTGCCAGCAGCGGATTAGCGGGAGGCACAGATACGCAGTATTTT.

The genes are TRBV4-1 and TRBJ1-3; the match to TRBD1 covers 7 bases. The CDR3 has 15 amino acids. CDR1 is MGHRA and CDR2 is YSYEKL in the germline V gene. V trimming: 4 bases; J trimming: 0 bases; junction bases outside the gene matches: 3. CDR3 coding DNA: TGCGCCAGCAGCCCGGGACAGTTCTCTGGAAACACCATATATTTT. Protein sequence: CASSPGQFSGNTIYF.

The chain carries TRBV12-5 and TRBJ2-3, with D possibly being TRBD1 (6 bases). In germline, CDR1 is LGHNT, CDR2 FRNRAP. Trimming pared 2 bases from V and 1 base from J, leaving 16 bases between. This CDR3 is built from 17 residues. CDR3 sequence reads: CASGLRGKGDGTDTQYF. CDR3 sequence (DNA): TGTGCTAGTGGTTTGCGAGGCAAGGGGGATGGCACAGATACGCAGTATTTT.

This chain joins TRBV18 and TRBJ2-1; 10 bases fit TRBD2. The ends lost 2 bases at V and 9 bases at J; junction bases unmatched: 7. CDR3 length: 15 amino acids. The germline V gene has CDR1 KGHSH and CDR2 LQKENI. The CDR3 DNA reads as TGTGCCAGCTCACCAAAGCGGGAGGGCGGGGGTGAGCAGTTCTTC. It yields the protein CASSPKREGGGEQFF.